Below are 18 T cell receptor beta chains sequenced from a single sample in a study of cytomegalovirus exposure and HLA in healthy donors. Only in-frame clones appear in the TCRdb table, and some are missing; sequencing was by immunoSEQ multiplex PCR. This table has over 200,000 clones, about 91% appearing once. Input material: PBMCs. The receptors were gathered from a young woman in good health and CMV-seronegative.

The chain couples TRBV5-1 to TRBJ2-7; possible D gene TRBD1, 6 bases. Looked up from germline, CDR1 is SGHRS and CDR2 is YFSETQ. The CDR3 consists of 13 residues. Trimming left V 4 bases short and J 6 bases short, with 14 bases between. The CDR3 loop reads CASSPTGSREQYF. The CDR3 coding sequence is TGCGCCAGCAGCCCTACAGGGTCACGCGAGCAGTACTTC. Variable domain in full (rest from reference TRBV5-1 and TRBJ2-7): KAGVTQTPRYLIKTRGQQVTLSCSPISGHRSVSWYQQTPGQGLQFLFEYFSETQRNKGNFPGRFSGRQFSNSRSEMNVSTLELGDSALYLCASSPTGSREQYFGPGTRLTVT.

The J gene is TRBJ2-1, the V gene TRBV6-5; tentatively, D is TRBD2 (6 bases). CDR3 length: 16 amino acids. Trimming took 4 bases from V and 0 from J, leaving 13 bases between them. Germline V gene data show CDR1 as MNHEY and CDR2 as SVGAGI. In DNA form, the CDR3 reads TGTGCCAGCAGTTCCATTCGGGGGAGCTCCTACAATGAGCAGTTCTTC. This translates into CASSSIRGSSYNEQFF.

J is TRBJ2-5 and V is TRBV30; D gene uncertain. In germline, CDR1 is GTSNPN, CDR2 SVGIG (reference sequence). The CDR3 consists of 14 residues. V lost 0 bases, J lost 1 base, and 9 bases lay in between. CDR3 amino acids: CAWSVGVAQETQYF. CDR3 DNA: TGTGCCTGGAGTGTAGGAGTAGCCCAAGAGACCCAGTACTTC. Full variable domain (outside the CDR3, taken from reference TRBV30 and TRBJ2-5): SQTIHQWPATLVQPVGSPLSLECTVEGTSNPNLYWYRQAAGRGLQLLFYSVGIGQISSEVPQNLSASRPQDRQFILSSKKLLLSDSGFYLCAWSVGVAQETQYFGPGTRLLVL.

The gene calls are TRBV28 and TRBJ2-1; 12 bases agree with TRBD1. V dropped 7 bases and J dropped 7; count of bases not matched to a gene: 8. Germline V gene lookup returns CDR1 MDHEN and CDR2 SYDVKM. There are 15 residues in the CDR3. CDR3 in amino acids: CASIYGTGGVNEQFF. The CDR3 nucleotides read TGTGCCAGCATCTACGGGACAGGGGGCGTGAATGAGCAGTTCTTC.

J is TRBJ2-5 and V is TRBV7-9, with D perhaps matching TRBD2 (5 bases). CDR3 length equals 14 residues. V was trimmed by 3 bases and J by 2 bases, leaving 10 bases between them. In germline, CDR1 is SEHNR, CDR2 FQNEAQ (reference sequence). DNA for the CDR3: TGTGCCAGCAGCTTGGGGAGCCTACAAGAGACCCAGTACTTC. Its protein product is CASSLGSLQETQYF.

V usage is TRBV10-3 and J usage is TRBJ2-7; TRBD2 matches 11 bases. The CDR3 extends over 14 amino acids. The V gene's germline CDR1 is ENHRY and CDR2 SYGVKD. Trimming took 2 bases from V and 6 from J; bases not matched to a gene: 3. CDR3 amino acids: CAISETSGSFEQYF. In DNA form, the CDR3 reads TGTGCCATCAGTGAGACTAGCGGGAGCTTCGAGCAGTACTTC.

The chain uses TRBV6-4 and TRBJ2-1; 7 nucleotides agree with TRBD2. This CDR3 region has 15 residues. J gave up 5 bases and V 2 bases, and 6 bases lay outside the gene matches. CDR1 and CDR2 from the germline V gene are MRHNA and SNTAGT. In DNA form, the CDR3 reads TGTGCCAGCAGTGACGCTAGCGGTGGTAACAATGAGCAGTTCTTC. Translating gives CASSDASGGNNEQFF.

The chain couples TRBV5-1 to TRBJ2-2, with 12 bases aligning to TRBD1. The CDR3 is 16 amino acids. Per the germline V gene, CDR1 is SGHRS and CDR2 is YFSETQ. J was trimmed by 7 bases and V by 4 bases; bases with no gene match: 8. The CDR3 DNA reads TGCGCCAGCAGCCACGGGACAGGGGGCAAGTACGGGGAGCTGTTTTTT. Translation: CASSHGTGGKYGELFF.

A single count supports this clone. The chain uses TRBV19 and TRBJ1-2; D is unclear. V was pared by 1 base and J by 0 bases, with 9 bases between. The germline V gene encodes CDR1 LNHDA and CDR2 SQIVND (reference sequence). The CDR3 covers 15 residues. CDR3 sequence (DNA): TGTGCCAGTAGTATAGCCGTCGGGGCTAACTATGGCTACACCTTC. Its translation is CASSIAVGANYGYTF. The whole variable domain, filled in from reference TRBV19 and TRBJ1-2, reads DGGITQSPKYLFRKEGQNVTLSCEQNLNHDAMYWYRQDPGQGLRLIYYSQIVNDFQKGDIAEGYSVSREKKESFPLTVTSAQKNPTAFYLCASSIAVGANYGYTFGSGTRLTVV.

This chain connects TRBV6-1 to TRBJ2-3; D is perhaps TRBD1 (5 bases). V lost 5 bases, J lost 0 bases, and 12 bases lay in between. The CDR3 is 15 amino acids. Germline CDR1 is MNHNS and CDR2 is SASEGT. The CDR3 spells CASSKTKGSTDTQYF. The CDR3 DNA sequence: TGTGCCAGCAGTAAAACCAAGGGGAGCACAGATACGCAGTATTTT.

This clone was seen only a few times. This rearrangement joins TRBV5-1 to TRBJ2-5; D gene uncertain. CDR1 SGHRS and CDR2 YFSETQ come from the germline V gene. The V end was cut by 5 bases, the J end by 2 bases, with 13 bases between. The CDR3 has 14 amino acids. The CDR3 region is CASRVTPLQETQYF. CDR3 sequence (DNA): TGCGCCAGCAGGGTGACTCCGTTACAAGAGACCCAGTACTTC. Supplemented by reference TRBV5-1 and TRBJ2-5, the full variable domain reads KAGVTQTPRYLIKTRGQQVTLSCSPISGHRSVSWYQQTPGQGLQFLFEYFSETQRNKGNFPGRFSGRQFSNSRSEMNVSTLELGDSALYLCASRVTPLQETQYFGPGTRLLVL.

The CDR3 is CASSLRLAGDNEQFF. CDR3 coding DNA: TGTGCCAGCAGTTTACGGCTAGCGGGGGACAATGAGCAGTTCTTC. The rearrangement uses TRBV27 and TRBJ2-1; 10 nucleotides line up with TRBD2. Germline V CDR1 and CDR2: MNHEY, SMNVEV (reference sequence). This CDR3 is built from 15 residues. Trimming at V came to 2 bases and at J to 5 bases, leaving 3 bases not matched to a gene.

V gene TRBV7-2 combines with J gene TRBJ2-2; 13 nucleotides align to TRBD2. The CDR3 has 16 amino acids. V lost 3 bases to trimming and J lost 4 bases; unmatched junction nucleotides: 2. The germline V gene encodes CDR1 SGHTA and CDR2 FQGNSA. As DNA, the CDR3 is TGTGCCAGCAGCTTCGGACTAGCGGGAGCCACCGGGGAGCTGTTTTTT. Protein sequence: CASSFGLAGATGELFF.

Only one count was recorded for this clone. In DNA, the CDR3 is TGCGCCAGCAGCTTACTAGCTAGGGTGGGAGAGACCCAGTACTTC. It specifies CASSLLARVGETQYF. The chain links TRBV5-1 to TRBJ2-5, with D possibly being TRBD2 (6 bases). Trimming took off 2 bases at V and 4 bases at J, with 15 bases between the two ends. The CDR3 loop spans 15 amino acids. Germline loops: CDR1 SGHRS, CDR2 YFSETQ.

J is TRBJ2-7 and V is TRBV5-1, with 13 nucleotides matching TRBD2. Trimming cost V 3 bases and J 4 bases; bases outside gene matches: 4. The CDR3 has 15 residues. Per the germline V gene, CDR1 is SGHRS and CDR2 is YFSETQ. The CDR3 region has the DNA TGCGCCAGCAGCTGGACTAGCGGGAGAGGTTACGAGCAGTACTTC. It encodes CASSWTSGRGYEQYF.

This chain links TRBV30 with TRBJ1-2; D remains unclear. The length of the CDR3 is 15 residues. Germline CDR1 GTSNPN, CDR2 SVGIG (reference sequence). V lost 0 bases and J 7 bases, leaving 18 bases between the germline ends. The CDR3, as DNA: TGTGCCTGGAGTGTGGCAGGACTCTATGTTACTGGCTACACCTTC. Amino acid sequence: CAWSVAGLYVTGYTF.

V is TRBV4-2 and J is TRBJ2-3; a possible D gene is TRBD2 (6 bases). CDR1 is LGHNA and CDR2 is YNFKEQ in the germline V gene. The ends were cut back, 0 bases at V and 6 bases at J, with 13 bases in the middle. The length of the CDR3 is 15 residues. This CDR3 is CASSQDWEGGDTQYF. The DNA for the CDR3 is TGTGCCAGCAGCCAAGATTGGGAAGGAGGGGATACGCAGTATTTT.

This clone was found a few times. The chain uses TRBV25-1 and TRBJ1-2; D is unclear. Germline CDR1 and CDR2: MGHDK and SYGVNS. Between the trimmed V and J ends, which lost 3 bases and 6 bases, there was a span of 14 bases. The CDR3 contains 14 residues. The CDR3 sequence: CASSDFQESDGYTF. CDR3 coding DNA: TGTGCCAGCAGTGACTTTCAGGAATCGGATGGCTACACCTTC.